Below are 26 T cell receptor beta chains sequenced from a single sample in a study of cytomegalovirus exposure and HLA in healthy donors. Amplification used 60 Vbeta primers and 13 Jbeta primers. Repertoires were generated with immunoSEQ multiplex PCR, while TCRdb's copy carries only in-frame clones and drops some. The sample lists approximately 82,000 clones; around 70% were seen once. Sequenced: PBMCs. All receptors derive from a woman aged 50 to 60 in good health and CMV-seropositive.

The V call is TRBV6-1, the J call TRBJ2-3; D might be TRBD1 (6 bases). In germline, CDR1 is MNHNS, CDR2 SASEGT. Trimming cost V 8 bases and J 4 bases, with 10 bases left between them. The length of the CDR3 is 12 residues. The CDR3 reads CASRTEADTQYF. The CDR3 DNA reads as TGTGCCAGCCGGACAGAGGCAGATACGCAGTATTTT.

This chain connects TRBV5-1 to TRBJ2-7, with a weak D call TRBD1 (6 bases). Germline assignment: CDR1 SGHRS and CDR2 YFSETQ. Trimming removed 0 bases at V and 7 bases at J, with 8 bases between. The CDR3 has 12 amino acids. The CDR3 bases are TGCGCCAGCAGCTTGGTAGGGGGAGAGCAGTACTTC. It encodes CASSLVGGEQYF.

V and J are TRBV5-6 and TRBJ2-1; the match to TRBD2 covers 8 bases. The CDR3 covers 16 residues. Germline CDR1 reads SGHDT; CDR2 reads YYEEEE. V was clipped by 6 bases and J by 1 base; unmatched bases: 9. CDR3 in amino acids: CASNPGIAGSYNEQFF. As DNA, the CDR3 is TGTGCCAGCAATCCGGGGATAGCGGGATCCTACAATGAGCAGTTCTTC.

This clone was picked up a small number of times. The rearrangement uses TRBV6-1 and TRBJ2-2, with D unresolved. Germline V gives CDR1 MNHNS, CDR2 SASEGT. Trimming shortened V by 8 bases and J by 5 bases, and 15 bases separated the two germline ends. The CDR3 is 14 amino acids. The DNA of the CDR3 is TGTGCCAGCGTGGGCCAAGGTTATACCGGGGAGCTGTTTTTT. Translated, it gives CASVGQGYTGELFF.

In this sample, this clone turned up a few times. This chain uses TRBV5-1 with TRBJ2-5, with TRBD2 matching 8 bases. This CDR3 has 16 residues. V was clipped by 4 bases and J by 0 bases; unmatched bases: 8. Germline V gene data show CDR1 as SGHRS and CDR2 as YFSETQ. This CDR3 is CASSPWPSGYQETQYF. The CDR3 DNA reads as TGCGCCAGCAGCCCCTGGCCTAGCGGGTACCAAGAGACCCAGTACTTC.

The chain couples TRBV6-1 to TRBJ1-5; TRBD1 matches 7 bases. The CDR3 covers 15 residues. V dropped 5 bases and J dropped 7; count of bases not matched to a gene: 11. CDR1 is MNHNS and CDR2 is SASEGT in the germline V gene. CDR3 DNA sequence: TGTGCCAGCAGTACGACAGGGAACGCGGAACAGCCCCAGCATTTT. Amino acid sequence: CASSTTGNAEQPQHF.

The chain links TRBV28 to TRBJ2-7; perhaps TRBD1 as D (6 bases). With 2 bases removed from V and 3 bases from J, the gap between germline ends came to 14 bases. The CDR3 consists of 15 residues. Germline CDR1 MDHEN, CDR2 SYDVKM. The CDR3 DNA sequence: TGTGCCAGCAGTTTAATCCAGGGGATGGTCTACGAGCAGTACTTC. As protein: CASSLIQGMVYEQYF.

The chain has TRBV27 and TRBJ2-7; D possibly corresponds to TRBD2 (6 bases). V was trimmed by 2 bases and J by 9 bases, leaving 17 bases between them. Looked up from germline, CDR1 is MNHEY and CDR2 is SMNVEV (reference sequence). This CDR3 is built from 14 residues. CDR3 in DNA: TGTGCCAGCAGTTTAGTGGGAGGAGGGCGACGGCAGTACTTC. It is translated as CASSLVGGGRRQYF.

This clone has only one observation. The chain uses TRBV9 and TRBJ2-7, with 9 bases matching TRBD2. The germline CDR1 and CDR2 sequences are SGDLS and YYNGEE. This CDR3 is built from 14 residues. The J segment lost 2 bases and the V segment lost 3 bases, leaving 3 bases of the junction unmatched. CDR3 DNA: TGTGCCAGCAGCGGACTAGCGGAGACCTACGAGCAGTACTTC. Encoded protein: CASSGLAETYEQYF.

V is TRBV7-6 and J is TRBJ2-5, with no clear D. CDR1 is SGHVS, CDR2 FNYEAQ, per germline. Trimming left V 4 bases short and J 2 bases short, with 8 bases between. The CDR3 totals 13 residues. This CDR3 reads CASSYSNQETQYF. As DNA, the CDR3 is TGTGCCAGCAGCTACTCTAATCAAGAGACCCAGTACTTC. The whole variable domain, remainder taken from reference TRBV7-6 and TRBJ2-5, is GAGVSQSPRYKVTKRGQDVALRCDPISGHVSLYWYRQALGQGPEFLTYFNYEAQQDKSGLPNDRFSAERPEGSISTLTIQRTEQRDSAMYRCASSYSNQETQYFGPGTRLLVL.

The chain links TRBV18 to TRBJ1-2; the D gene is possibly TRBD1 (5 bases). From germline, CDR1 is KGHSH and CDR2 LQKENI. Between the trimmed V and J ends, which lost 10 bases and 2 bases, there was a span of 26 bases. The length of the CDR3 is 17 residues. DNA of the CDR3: TGTGCCACCGCGCCCTTGAAAGGGGCACCGGCGAACTATGGCTACACCTTC. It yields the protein CATAPLKGAPANYGYTF.

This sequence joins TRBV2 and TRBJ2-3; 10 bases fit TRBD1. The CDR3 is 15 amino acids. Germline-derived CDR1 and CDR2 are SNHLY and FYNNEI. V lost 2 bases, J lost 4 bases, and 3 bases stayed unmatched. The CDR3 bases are TGTGCCAGCAGTGAAAGACAGGGGGCATCAGATACGCAGTATTTT. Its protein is CASSERQGASDTQYF.

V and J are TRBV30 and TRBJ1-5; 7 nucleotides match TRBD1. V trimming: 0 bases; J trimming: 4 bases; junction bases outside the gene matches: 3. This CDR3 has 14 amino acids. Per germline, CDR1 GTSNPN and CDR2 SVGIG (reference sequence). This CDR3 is CAWSVGTVNQPQHF. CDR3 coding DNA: TGTGCCTGGAGTGTTGGGACAGTAAATCAGCCCCAGCATTTT.

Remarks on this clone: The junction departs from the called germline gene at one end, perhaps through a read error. The CDR3 loop reads CASSTSGGGGGTQYF. The CDR3 bases are TGTGCTAGCAGTACTAGCGGAGGAGGCGGTGGGACCCAGTACTTC. V usage is TRBV7-7 and J usage is TRBJ2-5; 8 positions agree with TRBD2. The CDR3 contains 15 residues. Germline values: CDR1 SSHAT, CDR2 FNYEAQ (reference sequence).

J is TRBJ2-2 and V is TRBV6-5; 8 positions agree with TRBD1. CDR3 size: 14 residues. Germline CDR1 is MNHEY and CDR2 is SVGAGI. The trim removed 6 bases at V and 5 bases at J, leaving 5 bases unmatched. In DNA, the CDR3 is TGTGCCAGCAGGCCTCAGGGGGCAACCGGGGAGCTGTTTTTT. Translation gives CASRPQGATGELFF.

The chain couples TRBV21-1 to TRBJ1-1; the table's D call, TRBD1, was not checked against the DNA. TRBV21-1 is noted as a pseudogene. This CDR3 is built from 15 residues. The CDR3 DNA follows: TGTGCCAGCAGCAAAGGGGCAGGGAAGGACACTGAAGCTTTCTTT. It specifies CASSKGAGKDTEAFF.

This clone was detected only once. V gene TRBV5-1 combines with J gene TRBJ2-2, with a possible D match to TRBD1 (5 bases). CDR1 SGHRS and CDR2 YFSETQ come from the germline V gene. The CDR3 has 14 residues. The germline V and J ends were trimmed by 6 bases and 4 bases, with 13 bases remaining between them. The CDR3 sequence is CASKGNEVTGELFF. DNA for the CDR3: TGCGCCAGCAAGGGGAACGAGGTCACCGGGGAGCTGTTTTTT. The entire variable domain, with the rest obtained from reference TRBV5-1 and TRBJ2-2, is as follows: KAGVTQTPRYLIKTRGQQVTLSCSPISGHRSVSWYQQTPGQGLQFLFEYFSETQRNKGNFPGRFSGRQFSNSRSEMNVSTLELGDSALYLCASKGNEVTGELFFGEGSRLTVL.

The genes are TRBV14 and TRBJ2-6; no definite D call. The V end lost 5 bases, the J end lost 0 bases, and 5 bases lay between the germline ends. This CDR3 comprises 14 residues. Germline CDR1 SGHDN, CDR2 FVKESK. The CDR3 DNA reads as TGTGCCAGCAGCAGCCACTCTGGGGCCAACGTCCTGACTTTC. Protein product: CASSSHSGANVLTF.

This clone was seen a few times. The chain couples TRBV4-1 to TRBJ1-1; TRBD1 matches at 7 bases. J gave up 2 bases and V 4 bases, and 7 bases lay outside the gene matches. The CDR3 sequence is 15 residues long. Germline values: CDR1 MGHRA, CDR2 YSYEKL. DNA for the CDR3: TGCGCCAGCAGCCCCCCGGGACAGCTAAACACTGAAGCTTTCTTT. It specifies CASSPPGQLNTEAFF.

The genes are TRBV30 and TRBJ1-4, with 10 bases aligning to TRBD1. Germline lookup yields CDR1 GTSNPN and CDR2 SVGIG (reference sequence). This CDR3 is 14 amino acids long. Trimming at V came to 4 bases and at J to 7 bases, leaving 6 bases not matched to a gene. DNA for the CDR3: TGTGCCTGGAACGCCGGGACAGGGGTTGAAAAACTGTTTTTT. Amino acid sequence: CAWNAGTGVEKLFF.

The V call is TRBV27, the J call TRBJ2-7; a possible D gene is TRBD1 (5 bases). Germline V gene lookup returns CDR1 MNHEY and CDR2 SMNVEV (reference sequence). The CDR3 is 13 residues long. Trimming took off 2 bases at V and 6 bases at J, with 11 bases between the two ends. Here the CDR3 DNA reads TGTGCCAGCAGTTTACAGGGCTCAACCGAGCAGTACTTC. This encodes CASSLQGSTEQYF.

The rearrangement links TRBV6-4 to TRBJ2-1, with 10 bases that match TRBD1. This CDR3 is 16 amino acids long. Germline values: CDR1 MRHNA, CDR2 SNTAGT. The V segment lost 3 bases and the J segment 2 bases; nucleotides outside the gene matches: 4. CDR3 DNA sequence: TGTGCCAGCAGTGAAGGCGGACAGGGGGCCTACAATGAGCAGTTCTTC. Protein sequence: CASSEGGQGAYNEQFF.

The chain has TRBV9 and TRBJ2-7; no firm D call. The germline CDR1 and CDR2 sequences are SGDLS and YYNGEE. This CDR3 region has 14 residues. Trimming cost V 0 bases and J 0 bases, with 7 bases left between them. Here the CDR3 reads CASSVGSLSYEQYF. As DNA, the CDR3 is TGTGCCAGCAGCGTAGGCAGTCTCTCCTACGAGCAGTACTTC.

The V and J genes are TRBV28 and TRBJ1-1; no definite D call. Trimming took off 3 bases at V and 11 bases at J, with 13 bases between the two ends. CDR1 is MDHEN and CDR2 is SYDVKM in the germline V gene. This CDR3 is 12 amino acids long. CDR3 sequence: CASSFMAREAFF. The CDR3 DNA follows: TGTGCCAGCAGTTTCATGGCGAGGGAGGCTTTCTTT.

CDR3 loop: CASSLGSGSRDEQFF. The CDR3 nucleotides are TGTGCCAGCAGTTTGGGTAGCGGGAGTCGCGATGAGCAGTTCTTC. The chain recombines TRBV27 with TRBJ2-1, with TRBD2 identical over 9 bases. CDR1 and CDR2 from the germline V gene are MNHEY and SMNVEV (reference sequence). The CDR3 has 15 residues. The junction had 8 bases not matched to a gene; V was cut back by 3 bases and J by 8 bases.

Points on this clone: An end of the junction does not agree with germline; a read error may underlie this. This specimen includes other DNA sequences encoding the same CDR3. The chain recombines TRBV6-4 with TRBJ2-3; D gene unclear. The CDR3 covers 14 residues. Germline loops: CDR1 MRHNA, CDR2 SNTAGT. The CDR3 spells CASSESPSTDTQYF. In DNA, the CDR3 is TGCGCCAGCAGTGAATCTCCTAGCACAGATACGCAGTATTTT.